Below, one T cell receptor beta chain is given with its context. J gave up 8 bases and V 0 bases, and 12 bases lay outside the gene matches. Germline-derived CDR1 and CDR2 are MGHRA and YSYEKL. The CDR3 runs 17 residues. As originally analysed: Scientists estimated how many nucleated cells there were by amplifying reference gene primers. The protocol was immunoSEQ multiplex PCR, while the TCRdb copy is restricted to in-frame clones and leaves out a portion. V and J calls and clone size are given by that table; D and trimming were obtained from the DNA. This table has approximately 150,000 clones, more than 75% appearing once. This record comes from a study of blood T cell repertoires in COVID-19. Study context: Sites across the United States, Italy and Spain contributed samples from acute and convalescent COVID-19.

The clonotype comes from a man aged 35 to 55 with acute or convalescent COVID-19. The chain links TRBV4-1 to TRBJ2-4; 8 nucleotides match TRBD2. The material sequenced was peripheral blood. CDR3 sequence reads: CASSQEGLVGEGDIQYF. CDR3 nucleotides: TGCGCCAGCAGCCAAGAGGGACTAGTGGGGGAAGGGGACATTCAGTACTTC.